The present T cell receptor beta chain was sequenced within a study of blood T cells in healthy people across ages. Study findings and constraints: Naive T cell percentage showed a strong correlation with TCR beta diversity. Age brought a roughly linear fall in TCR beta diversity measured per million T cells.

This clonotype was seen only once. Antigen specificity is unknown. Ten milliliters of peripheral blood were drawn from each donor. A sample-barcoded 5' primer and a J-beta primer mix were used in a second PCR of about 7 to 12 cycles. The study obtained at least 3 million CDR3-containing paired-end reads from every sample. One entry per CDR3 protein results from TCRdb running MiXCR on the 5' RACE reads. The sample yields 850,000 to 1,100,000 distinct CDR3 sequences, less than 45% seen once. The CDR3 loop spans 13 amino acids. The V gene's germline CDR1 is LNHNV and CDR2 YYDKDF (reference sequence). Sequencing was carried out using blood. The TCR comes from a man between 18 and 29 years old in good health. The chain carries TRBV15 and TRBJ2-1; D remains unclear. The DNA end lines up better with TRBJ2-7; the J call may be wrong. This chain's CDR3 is CATSSGPSNEQYF. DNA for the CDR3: TGTGCCACCAGCAGCGGACCAAGTAATGAGCAGTACTTC.